The entry below gives a single T cell receptor beta chain sequence along with its context. Its cognate antigen is unknown. The identical CDR3 is also encoded by other nucleotide sequences in the sample. These data belong to a study of shared clonotypes between healthy human individuals. Study-level results: Sequencing depth was expected to influence donor clonotype sharing.

Methods used by the authors: Owing to the provision of junction-only sequences devoid of quality scores by immunoSEQ, filtering differed. Libraries were prepared by immunoSEQ multiplex PCR; TCRdb keeps only in-frame clonotypes and omits some of them. That table is the source of V, J and clone size, and D and trimming were worked out from the DNA. The sample consists of 450,000 to 500,000 clones, around 80% of them appearing once. This clonotype originated in a woman aged 40-49 years in good health. Some clones in this sample may be carry-over from other donors' samples. The sequencing sample was made of PBMCs.

The CDR3 bases are TGTGCCAGCAGCCCCGGGACAGGCGGGGAAAAACTGTTTTTT. Translation: CASSPGTGGEKLFF. The J gene is TRBJ1-4, the V gene TRBV7-9; TRBD1 agrees at 8 bases. The CDR3 consists of 14 residues. V gave up 5 bases and J gave up 8 bases; unmatched junction bases: 7. Germline V CDR1 and CDR2: SEHNR, FQNEAQ (reference sequence).